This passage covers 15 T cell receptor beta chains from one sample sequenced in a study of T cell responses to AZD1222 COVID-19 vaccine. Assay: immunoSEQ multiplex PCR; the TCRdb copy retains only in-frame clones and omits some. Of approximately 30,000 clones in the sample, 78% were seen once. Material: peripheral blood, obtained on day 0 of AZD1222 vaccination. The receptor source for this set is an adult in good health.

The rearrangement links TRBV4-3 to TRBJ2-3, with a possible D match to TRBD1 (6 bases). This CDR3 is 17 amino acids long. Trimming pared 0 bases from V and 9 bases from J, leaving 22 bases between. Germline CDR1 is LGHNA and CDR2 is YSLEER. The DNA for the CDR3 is TGCGCCAGCAGCCAAGATTTTGCCCGGGGAGTCCAGGGGACGCAGTATTTT. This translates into CASSQDFARGVQGTQYF.

CDR3 loop: CASSSTGGRGYTF. DNA of the CDR3: TGTGCCAGCAGCTCTACAGGGGGACGGGGCTACACCTTC. This chain connects TRBV7-9 to TRBJ1-2; 8 bases line up with TRBD1. After removal of 4 bases from V and 8 bases from J, the junction contained 6 bases not matched to a gene. Germline V gene lookup returns CDR1 SEHNR and CDR2 FQNEAQ (reference sequence). There are 13 residues in the CDR3.

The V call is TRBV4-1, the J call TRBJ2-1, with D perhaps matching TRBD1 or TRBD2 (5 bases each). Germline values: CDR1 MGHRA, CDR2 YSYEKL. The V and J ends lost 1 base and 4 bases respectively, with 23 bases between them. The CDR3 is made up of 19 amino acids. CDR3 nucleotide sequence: TGCGCCAGCAGCCAAGGATTCGTGCCGGGGCGACTAATATACAATGAGCAGTTCTTC. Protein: CASSQGFVPGRLIYNEQFF.

The CDR3 DNA follows: TGCGCCAGCAGTGACGGACCCGGGGATCAGCCCCAGCATTTT. Residues: CASSDGPGDQPQHF. The chain is built from TRBV10-1 and TRBJ1-5; D is uncertain. The CDR3 spans 14 residues. Germline V lookup: CDR1 WNHNN, CDR2 SYGVQD (reference sequence). V gave up 3 bases and J gave up 5 bases, with 11 bases separating them.

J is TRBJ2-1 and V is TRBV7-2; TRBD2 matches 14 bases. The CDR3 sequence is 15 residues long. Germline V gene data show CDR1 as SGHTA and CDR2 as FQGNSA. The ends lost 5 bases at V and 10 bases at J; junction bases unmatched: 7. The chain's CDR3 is CASSRGLAGGREQFF. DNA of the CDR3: TGTGCCAGCAGCCGCGGACTAGCGGGGGGCAGGGAGCAGTTCTTC.

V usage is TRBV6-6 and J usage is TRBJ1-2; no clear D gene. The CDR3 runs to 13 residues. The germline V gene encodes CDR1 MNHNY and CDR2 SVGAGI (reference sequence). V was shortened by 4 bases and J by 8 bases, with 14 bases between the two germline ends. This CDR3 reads CASSSGPSGGYTF. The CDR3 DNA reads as TGTGCCAGCAGTTCCGGGCCCTCCGGGGGCTACACCTTC.

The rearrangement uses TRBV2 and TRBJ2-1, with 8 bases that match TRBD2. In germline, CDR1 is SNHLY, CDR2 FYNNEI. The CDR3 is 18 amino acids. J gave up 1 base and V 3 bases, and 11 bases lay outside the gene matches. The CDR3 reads CASSENLAGYESYNEQFF. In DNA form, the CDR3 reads TGTGCCAGCAGTGAGAATTTAGCGGGATATGAGTCCTACAATGAGCAGTTCTTC. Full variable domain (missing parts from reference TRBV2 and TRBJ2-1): EPEVTQTPSHQVTQMGQEVILRCVPISNHLYFYWYRQILGQKVEFLVSFYNNEISEKSEIFDDQFSVERPDGSNFTLKIRSTKLEDSAMYFCASSENLAGYESYNEQFFGPGTRLTVL.

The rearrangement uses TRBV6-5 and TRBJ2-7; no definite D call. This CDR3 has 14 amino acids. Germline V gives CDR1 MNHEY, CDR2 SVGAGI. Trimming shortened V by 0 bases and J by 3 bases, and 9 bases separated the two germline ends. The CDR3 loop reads CASSYSHGYYEQYF. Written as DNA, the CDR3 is TGTGCCAGCAGTTACTCCCACGGGTACTACGAGCAGTACTTC.

The CDR3 DNA is TGTGCCTGGAGTTTAAGCGGAGGGGTCTACAATGAGCAGTTCTTC. Translated: CAWSLSGGVYNEQFF. The chain is built from TRBV30 and TRBJ2-1, with D possibly TRBD2 on 6 matching bases. Germline loops: CDR1 GTSNPN, CDR2 SVGIG (reference sequence). The CDR3 contains 15 residues. V was trimmed by 2 bases and J by 3 bases, leaving 14 bases between them. Using reference TRBV30 and TRBJ2-1 for the parts outside the CDR3, the full variable domain is SQTIHQWPATLVQPVGSPLSLECTVEGTSNPNLYWYRQAAGRGLQLLFYSVGIGQISSEVPQNLSASRPQDRQFILSSKKLLLSDSGFYLCAWSLSGGVYNEQFFGPGTRLTVL.

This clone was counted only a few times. CDR3 DNA: TGTGCCAGCTCACTGGACAGGGGGCGCGGCTATGGCTACACCTTC. Amino acid sequence: CASSLDRGRGYGYTF. The chain links TRBV18 to TRBJ1-2; 11 bases line up with TRBD1. CDR3 length equals 15 residues. V lost 4 bases to trimming and J lost 4 bases; unmatched junction nucleotides: 5. Germline values: CDR1 KGHSH, CDR2 LQKENI.

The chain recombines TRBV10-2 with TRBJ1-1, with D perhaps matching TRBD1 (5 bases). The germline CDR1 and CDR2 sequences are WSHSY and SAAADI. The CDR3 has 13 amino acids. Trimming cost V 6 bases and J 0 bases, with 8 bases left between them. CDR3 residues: CASRWDLNTEAFF. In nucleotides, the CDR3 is TGCGCCAGCAGATGGGACTTGAACACTGAAGCTTTCTTT.

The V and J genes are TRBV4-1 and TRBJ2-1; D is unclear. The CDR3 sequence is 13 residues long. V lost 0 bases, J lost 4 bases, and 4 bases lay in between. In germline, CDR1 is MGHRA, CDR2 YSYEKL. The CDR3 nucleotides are TGCGCCAGCAGCCAAGATTGGTACAATGAGCAGTTCTTC. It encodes CASSQDWYNEQFF.

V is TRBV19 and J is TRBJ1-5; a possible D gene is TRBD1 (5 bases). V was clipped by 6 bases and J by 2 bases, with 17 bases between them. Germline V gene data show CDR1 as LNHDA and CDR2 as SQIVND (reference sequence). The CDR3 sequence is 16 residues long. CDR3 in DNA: TGTGCCAGTAGAAAGAAGGGGATCAGTGGCAATCAGCCCCAGCATTTT. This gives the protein CASRKKGISGNQPQHF.

CDR3 in amino acids: CASSENRGRLGEKLFF. The CDR3 coding sequence is TGTGCCAGCAGTGAGAACAGGGGGCGCTTAGGTGAAAAACTGTTTTTT. The chain employs TRBV6-1 and TRBJ1-4; TRBD1 agrees at 9 bases. CDR3 length: 16 amino acids. Unmatched junction bases numbered 9, after V lost 3 bases and J lost 7 bases. Germline CDR1 and CDR2: MNHNS and SASEGT.

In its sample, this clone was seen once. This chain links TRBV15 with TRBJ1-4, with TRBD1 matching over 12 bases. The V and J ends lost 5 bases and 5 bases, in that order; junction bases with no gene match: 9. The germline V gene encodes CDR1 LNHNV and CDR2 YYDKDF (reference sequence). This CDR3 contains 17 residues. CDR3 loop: CATSGTGTGGRNEKLFF. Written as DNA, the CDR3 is TGTGCCACCAGCGGAACCGGGACAGGGGGCCGAAATGAAAAACTGTTTTTT.